The source of this T cell receptor (beta chain) is a study of human T cells and chemical hapten exposure. Study-level background: Scalp application of diphenylcyclopropenone was performed weekly in patients across the entire approximately 24-week study. Patches with 0.01% DPC went on the upper back, and the tests were read at 6 days.

This clonotype was found a few times. The time point is: pre-sensitization, week 0. The sample's treatment: therapeutic diphenylcyclopropenone sensitization with weekly scalp DPC. RNA extraction used unfractionated whole blood as the source of total RNA. TCRdb processed the RACE reads anew with MiXCR; each CDR3 protein has one entry. The table shows under 400,000 distinct CDR3 sequences, with more than 4.5% occurring only once. The length of the CDR3 is 15 residues. Deletions cut 4 bases from V and 6 bases from J, with 16 bases between. Germline loops: CDR1 SGHTA, CDR2 FQGNSA. V is TRBV7-2 and J is TRBJ1-5; D gene ambiguous. This TCR was recovered from a woman between 45 and 65 years old with alopecia areata. Some clones in this sample may be carry-over from other donors' samples. The material sequenced was whole blood, taken in connection with sensitization to the hapten diphenylcyclopropenone (DPC). The CDR3 sequence is CASSSLDGPGQPQHF. The CDR3, as DNA: TGTGCCAGCAGCTCCTTGGACGGACCGGGTCAGCCCCAGCATTTT.